The rows below give T cell receptor beta chains drawn from one sample of a study of blood T cell repertoires in COVID-19. Measured with immunoSEQ multiplex PCR; TCRdb has only the in-frame clones, and not every one. The data show approximately 670,000 clones, 75% to 90% seen once. Sequencing was performed on peripheral blood. These receptor sequences come from a woman in her late teens or twenties with acute or convalescent COVID-19. The CDR3 runs from the conserved cysteine through the conserved F or W. The D gene is left open where the match is weak. The size field is filled for only some rows; it gives once, few, many or a size class.

cdr3_length,clone_size,j_call,v_call,d_call,cdr3_aa,cdr3_nt
12,NA,TRBJ1-2,TRBV30,NA,CAWSIIHTGYTF,TGTGCCTGGAGTATTATACACACTGGCTACACCTTC
14,NA,TRBJ1-6,TRBV5-1,TRBD1,CASSRTGVGSPLHF,TGCGCCAGCAGCAGGACAGGGGTTGGTTCACCCCTCCACTTT
15,NA,TRBJ2-7,TRBV4-3,TRBD1,CASSQWQGATYEQYF,TGCGCCAGCAGCCAATGGCAGGGGGCCACCTACGAGCAGTACTTC
11,NA,TRBJ1-2,TRBV7-2,NA,CASSLPGRYTF,TGTGCCAGCAGCTTACCAGGGCGCTACACCTTC
15,NA,TRBJ2-6,TRBV5-1,NA,CASSFRDPGANVLTF,TGCGCCAGCAGCTTCAGGGATCCTGGGGCCAACGTCCTGACTTTC
11,NA,TRBJ1-2,TRBV6-4,NA,CATYDRSGYTF,TGTGCCACCTATGACAGATCTGGCTACACCTTC
18,NA,TRBJ1-1,TRBV7-2,NA,CASSRDKEVLGNITEAFF,TGTGCCAGCAGCCGGGACAAGGAGGTCCTCGGCAATATCACTGAAGCTTTCTTT
15,NA,TRBJ2-5,TRBV5-5,NA,CASSLAVGVQETQYF,TGTGCCAGCAGCTTGGCCGTCGGGGTTCAAGAGACCCAGTACTTC
14,NA,TRBJ1-1,TRBV2,NA,CATLKGGVGTEAFF,TGTGCCACCCTAAAGGGGGGGGTAGGGACTGAAGCTTTCTTT
15,NA,TRBJ2-7,TRBV3-1/TRBV3-2,TRBD2,CASSPRLAGGHEQYF,TGTGCCAGCAGCCCAAGACTAGCGGGGGGACACGAGCAGTACTTC
13,few,TRBJ2-7,TRBV7-9,NA,CASSTSTRNRQYF,TGTGCCAGCAGCACCTCAACACGGAACAGGCAGTACTTC